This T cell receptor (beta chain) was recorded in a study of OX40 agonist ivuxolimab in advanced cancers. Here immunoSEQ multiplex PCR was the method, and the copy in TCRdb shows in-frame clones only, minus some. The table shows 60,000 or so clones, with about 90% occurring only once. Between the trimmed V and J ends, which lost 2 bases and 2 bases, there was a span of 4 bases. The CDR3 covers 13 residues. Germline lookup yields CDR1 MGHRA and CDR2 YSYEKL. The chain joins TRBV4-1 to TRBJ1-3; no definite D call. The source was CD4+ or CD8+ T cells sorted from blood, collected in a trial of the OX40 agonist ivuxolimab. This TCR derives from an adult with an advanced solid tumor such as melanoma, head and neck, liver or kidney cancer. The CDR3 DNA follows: TGCGCCAGCAGCCAATTAACTGGAAACACCATATATTTT. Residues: CASSQLTGNTIYF.